Shown below are 9 T cell receptor beta chains from a single sample sequenced in a study of cytomegalovirus exposure and HLA in healthy donors. With 60 Vbeta and 13 Jbeta primers, the PCR was carried out. The repertoire was sequenced with immunoSEQ multiplex PCR; TCRdb's copy has only in-frame clones and lacks some. The top ten clones hold 1.5% to 2% of a sample with 180,000 or so clones, over 75% of them seen once. Sequencing was performed on PBMCs. The receptors derive from a woman younger than 45 in good health and CMV-seronegative.

This rearrangement joins TRBV29-1 to TRBJ2-7; TRBD1 aligns across 12 bases. CDR3 length: 15 residues. Germline V gives CDR1 SQVTM, CDR2 ANQGSEA. Trimming cost V 4 bases and J 6 bases; bases outside gene matches: 10. The CDR3 DNA reads as TGCAGCGTTGCAGAAAGGGGACAGGGGGCCGGCGAGCAGTACTTC. This gives the protein CSVAERGQGAGEQYF.

The chain employs TRBV7-9 and TRBJ2-3; TRBD2 matches at 10 bases. V shed 2 bases, J shed 4 bases, and the junction held 6 bases outside the gene matches. CDR1 is SEHNR, CDR2 FQNEAQ, per germline (reference sequence). The CDR3 loop spans 16 amino acids. This CDR3 is CASSLQRGGGSDTQYF. As DNA, the CDR3 is TGTGCCAGCAGCTTACAGCGGGGGGGCGGATCAGATACGCAGTATTTT.

The chain uses TRBV10-3 and TRBJ2-7, with TRBD2 identical over 8 bases. Germline values: CDR1 ENHRY, CDR2 SYGVKD. The junction had 4 bases not matched to a gene; V was cut back by 6 bases and J by 0 bases. There are 14 residues in the CDR3. The CDR3 nucleotides are TGTGCCATCAGCGCCGGGACTAGCTCCTACGAGCAGTACTTC. Protein product: CAISAGTSSYEQYF.

This chain joins TRBV5-1 and TRBJ1-2; a possible D gene is TRBD1 (6 bases). Trimming left V 1 base short and J 2 bases short, with 9 bases between. Looked up from germline, CDR1 is SGHRS and CDR2 is YFSETQ. This CDR3 contains 14 residues. Here the CDR3 reads CASSLYRENYGYTF. The DNA of the CDR3 is TGCGCCAGCAGCTTGTACAGGGAGAACTATGGCTACACCTTC.

This chain uses TRBV6-6 with TRBJ1-2; unclear D gene. V was pared by 6 bases and J by 6 bases, with 17 bases between. The CDR3 loop spans 14 amino acids. The V gene's germline CDR1 is MNHNY and CDR2 SVGAGI (reference sequence). CDR3 nucleotides: TGTGCCAGCAGCTCCCTTCGGGAATCTGATGGCTACACCTTC. This encodes CASSSLRESDGYTF.

The chain has TRBV5-6 and TRBJ2-5, with a weak D call TRBD2 (5 bases). Germline CDR1 SGHDT, CDR2 YYEEEE. The V and J ends lost 2 bases and 3 bases respectively, with 8 bases between them. This CDR3 is 13 amino acids long. CDR3 sequence reads: CASSLDYKETQYF. CDR3 bases: TGTGCCAGCAGCTTAGACTATAAAGAGACCCAGTACTTC.

The V gene is TRBV2, the J gene TRBJ1-1; a weak D match, TRBD1 (5 bases). Germline assignment: CDR1 SNHLY and CDR2 FYNNEI. This CDR3 is 12 amino acids long. Trimming cost V 6 bases and J 1 base, with 6 bases left between them. CDR3 protein: CASRRGNTEAFF. CDR3 DNA: TGTGCCAGCAGAAGGGGGAACACTGAAGCTTTCTTT.

The CDR3 loop is CASSPGTGGLTEAFF. CDR3 sequence (DNA): TGTGCCAGCAGTCCAGGGACAGGGGGCCTCACTGAAGCTTTCTTT. This chain joins TRBV27 and TRBJ1-1; TRBD1 matches 12 bases. The CDR3 runs to 15 residues. Germline CDR1 is MNHEY and CDR2 is SMNVEV (reference sequence). Trimming took 5 bases from V and 4 from J; bases not matched to a gene: 5.

The V and J genes are TRBV19 and TRBJ2-7; D perhaps matches TRBD1 (6 bases). This CDR3 spans 14 amino acids. V was clipped by 5 bases and J by 1 base, with 12 bases between them. CDR1 and CDR2 from the germline V gene are LNHDA and SQIVND (reference sequence). The CDR3 nucleotides read TGTGCCAGTAGTCTAACAGGGTGGTCCTACGAGCAGTACTTC. Translation gives CASSLTGWSYEQYF.